A selection of T cell receptor beta chains follows, all from one sample in a study of T cell repertoires in cytomegalovirus infection. TCRdb re-called the reads through MiXCR, storing one row per CDR3 protein. The sample lists approximately 910,000 distinct CDR3 sequences; approximately 33% were seen once. No antigen is known for these receptors. This material consisted of cultured CD8+ T cells from PBMCs, taken from culture after CMV antigen stimulation. The origin of the receptors is a human donor in good health (CMV status not recorded). Some clones in this sample may be carry-over from other donors' samples. The CDR3 runs from the conserved cysteine through the conserved F or W. The order of the fields is J gene, D gene, V gene, clone size, CDR3 protein, CDR3 DNA. D genes are given only for firm matches. The size field is filled for only some rows; it gives once, few, many or a size class.

TRBJ2-3 | - | TRBV27 | few | CASSFAENLGTDTQYF | TGTGCCAGCAGTTTCGCCGAAAACCTGGGGACAGATACGCAGTATTTT
TRBJ2-1 | - | TRBV7-4 | - | CASTDPTGAYNEQFF | TGTGCCAGCACCGATCCGACGGGTGCCTACAATGAGCAGTTCTTC
TRBJ1-5 | - | TRBV2 | - | CASRAPRGNQPQHF | TGTGCCAGCAGGGCACCGAGGGGCAATCAGCCCCAGCATTTT
TRBJ1-1 | - | TRBV7-6 | many | CASSFPPDKPEAFF | TGTGCCAGCAGCTTCCCTCCGGACAAGCCTGAAGCTTTCTTT
TRBJ2-7 | TRBD1 | TRBV7-9 | many | CASSFRDRPYEQYF | TGTGCCAGCAGCTTCCGGGACAGGCCCTACGAGCAGTACTTC
TRBJ1-1 | - | TRBV7-8 | - | CASHEGLVPTEAFF | TGTGCCAGCCACGAGGGGCTTGTCCCCACTGAAGCTTTCTTT
TRBJ1-5 | TRBD1 | TRBV2 | few | CASSPQGQGAGQPQHF | TGTGCCAGCAGTCCTCAAGGACAGGGGGCCGGGCAGCCCCAGCATTTT
TRBJ2-1 | TRBD1 | TRBV2 | - | CASSEGSGQGLPSSYNEQFF | TGTGCCAGCAGTGAGGGCAGTGGACAGGGGCTCCCTTCCTCCTACAATGAGCAGTTCTTC
TRBJ2-3 | - | TRBV7-9 | - | CASSLYMGRGTDTQYF | TGTGCCAGCAGCTTATATATGGGGAGAGGCACAGATACGCAGTATTTT
TRBJ2-7 | - | TRBV7-8 | - | CASSLSATFAYEQYF | TGTGCCAGCAGCTTATCGGCCACCTTCGCCTACGAGCAGTACTTC
TRBJ2-5 | TRBD2 | TRBV7-8 | few | CASSPGGYAKETQYF | TGTGCCAGCAGCCCCGGGGGGTACGCTAAAGAGACCCAGTACTTC
TRBJ2-1 | TRBD2 | TRBV12-3/TRBV12-4 | few | CASSRPLGLAGSNEQFF | TGTGCCAGCAGTCGTCCCTTAGGACTAGCGGGTAGTAATGAGCAGTTCTTC
TRBJ2-4 | TRBD2 | TRBV4-1 | once | CASSQLLGLGKNIQYF | TGCGCCAGCAGCCAACTTCTTGGACTAGGAAAAAACATTCAGTACTTC
TRBJ2-3 | - | TRBV5-5 | few | CASSLATPDTQYF | TGTGCCAGCAGCTTGGCAACTCCAGATACGCAGTATTTT